This TCR beta chain was sequenced in a study of control samples from healthy donors and cancer patients. V lost 8 bases and J lost 0, with 16 bases in between. Germline V lookup: CDR1 SGHVS, CDR2 FNYEAQ. The CDR3 runs 16 residues. Profiled with immunoSEQ multiplex PCR; TCRdb holds only in-frame clones, not every one. The sample carries some 100,000 clones, 90% recorded once. The sequence came from a human donor in good health. The donor label of this sample is uncertain. The sequenced material came from blood. The gene calls are TRBV7-6 and TRBJ2-2, with no clear D. In DNA form, the CDR3 reads TGTGCCAGCTCATCAGAGACGCCCTCGAACACCGGGGAGCTGTTTTTT. Protein sequence: CASSSETPSNTGELFF.